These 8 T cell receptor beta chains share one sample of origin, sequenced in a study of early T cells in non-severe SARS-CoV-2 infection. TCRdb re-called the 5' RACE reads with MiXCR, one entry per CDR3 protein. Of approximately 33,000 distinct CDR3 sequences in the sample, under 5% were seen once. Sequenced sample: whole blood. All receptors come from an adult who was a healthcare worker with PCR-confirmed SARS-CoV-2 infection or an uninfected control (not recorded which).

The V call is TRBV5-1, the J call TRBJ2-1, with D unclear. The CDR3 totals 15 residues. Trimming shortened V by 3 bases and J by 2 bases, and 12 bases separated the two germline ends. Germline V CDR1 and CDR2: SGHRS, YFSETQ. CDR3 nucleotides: TGCGCCAGCAGCTGGGCCGGTGCCCCCTACAATGAGCAGTTCTTC. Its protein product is CASSWAGAPYNEQFF.

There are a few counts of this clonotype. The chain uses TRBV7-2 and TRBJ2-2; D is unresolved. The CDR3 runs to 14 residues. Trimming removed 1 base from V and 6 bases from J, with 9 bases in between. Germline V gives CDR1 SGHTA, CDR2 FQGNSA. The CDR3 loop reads CASSLVLFPGELFF. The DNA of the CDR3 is TGTGCCAGCAGCTTAGTACTTTTTCCCGGGGAGCTGTTTTTT.

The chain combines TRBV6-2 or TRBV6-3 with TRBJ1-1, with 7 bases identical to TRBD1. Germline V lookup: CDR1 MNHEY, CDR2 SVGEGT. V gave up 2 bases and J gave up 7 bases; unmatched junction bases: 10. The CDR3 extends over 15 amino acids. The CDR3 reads CASSYPFTGDGEAFF. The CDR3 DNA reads TGTGCCAGCAGTTACCCCTTCACAGGGGACGGTGAAGCTTTCTTT.

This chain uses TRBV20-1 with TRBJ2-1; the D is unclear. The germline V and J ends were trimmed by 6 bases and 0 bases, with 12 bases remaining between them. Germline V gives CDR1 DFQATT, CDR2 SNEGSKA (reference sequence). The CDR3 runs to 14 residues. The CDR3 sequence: CSALPPSSYNEQFF. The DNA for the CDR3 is TGCAGTGCCCTACCTCCGAGCTCCTACAATGAGCAGTTCTTC.

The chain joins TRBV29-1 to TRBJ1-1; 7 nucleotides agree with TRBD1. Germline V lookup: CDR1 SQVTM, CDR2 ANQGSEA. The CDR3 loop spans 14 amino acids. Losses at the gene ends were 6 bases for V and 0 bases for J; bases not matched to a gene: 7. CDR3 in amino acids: CSVGAGGMNTEAFF. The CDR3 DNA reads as TGCAGCGTCGGAGCAGGGGGGATGAACACTGAAGCTTTCTTT.

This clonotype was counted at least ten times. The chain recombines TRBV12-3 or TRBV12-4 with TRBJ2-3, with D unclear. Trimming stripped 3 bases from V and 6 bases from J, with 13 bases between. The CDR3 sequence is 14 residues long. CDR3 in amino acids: CASSFFPTTDTQYF. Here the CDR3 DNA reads TGTGCCAGCAGTTTCTTTCCTACAACCGATACGCAGTATTTT.

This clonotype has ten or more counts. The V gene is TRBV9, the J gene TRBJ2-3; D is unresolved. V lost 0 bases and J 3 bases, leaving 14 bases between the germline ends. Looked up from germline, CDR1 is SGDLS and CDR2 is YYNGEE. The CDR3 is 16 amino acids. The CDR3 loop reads CASSVGSKGKTDTQYF. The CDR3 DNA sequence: TGTGCCAGCAGCGTAGGTAGTAAGGGTAAAACAGATACGCAGTATTTT.

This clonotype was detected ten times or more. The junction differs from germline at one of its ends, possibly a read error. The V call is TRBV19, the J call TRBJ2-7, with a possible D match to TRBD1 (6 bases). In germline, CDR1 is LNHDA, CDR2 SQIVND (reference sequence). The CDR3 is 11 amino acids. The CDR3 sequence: CASSIRTELYF. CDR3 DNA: TGTGCCAGTAGTATTAGGACAGAGCTGTACTTC.